The clone carrying this T cell receptor beta chain was seen at least ten times. The antigen is not known. Synthesis of TCR cDNA relied on 5'RACE template switching, which attached a universal primer site and UMIs. Each CDR3 protein is one row after TCRdb ran MiXCR on the 5' RACE reads. Among tens of thousands of distinct CDR3 sequences, around 7% were seen once, and the ten largest hold approximately 29%. This specimen belongs to a study of T cells after yellow fever vaccination. The study's findings and limits: CD4 and CD8 compartments shared a small share of clonotypes. Most primary-vaccination clones recurred post-booster (approximately 96% CD4, 85% to 90% CD8). Contaminants from the bulk population, in the form of abundant clonotypes, could be found in FACS-sorted repertoires.

Germline values: CDR1 DFQATT, CDR2 SNEGSKA (reference sequence). Trimming left V 0 bases short and J 5 bases short, with 8 bases between. The CDR3 runs to 12 residues. The sequences come from CD8+ T cells sorted from PBMCs, collected 10 to 11 days after the first yellow fever vaccination. The TCR originated in a man aged 18 to 29 who received the YFV17D yellow fever vaccine. The chain links TRBV20-1 to TRBJ2-7, with D unresolved. The CDR3 is CSARDLEDEQYF. The CDR3 region has the DNA TGCAGTGCTAGAGATCTCGAGGACGAGCAGTACTTC.